This TCR beta chain was captured in a study of shared clonotypes between healthy human individuals. Whole-study context: The study used three CD4 naive, three CD4 memory, two CD8 naive and one CD8 memory plate per donor. Regarding the study as a whole: It was observed that 5% to 6.5% of naive CD4 clonotypes were shared across a handful of donors. Sampling covered blood only; tissue repertoires likely differ.

The CDR3 extends over 13 amino acids. Trimming left V 3 bases short and J 4 bases short, with 10 bases between. Germline CDR1 and CDR2: SGHAT and FQNNGV. As to this clone: Its cognate antigen is unknown.

For each subset, genomic DNA was distributed in equal portions over several immunoSEQ plates. Profiled with immunoSEQ multiplex PCR; TCRdb holds only in-frame clones, not every one. The profile covers over 2 million clones, with roughly 90% appearing a single time and about 0.36% taken by the ten largest. Specimen: naive CD4+ T cells from PBMCs. Indicated subset: CD45RA+ positively selected. The source of this sequence is a man between 18 and 29 years old in good health. Some clones in this sample may be carry-over from other donors' samples. The V and J genes are TRBV11-2 and TRBJ2-7; D could derive from TRBD1 or TRBD2 (5 bases each). CDR3 residues: CASSLWGKYEQYF. In DNA form, the CDR3 reads TGTGCCAGCAGCTTGTGGGGGAAATACGAGCAGTACTTC.